The clone carrying this T cell receptor (beta chain) was seen repeatedly, ten times or more. Its antigen is still unknown. Notes on the study in general: Tumor Tregs overlapped most with tumor, then blood, naive CD4+ cells. Larger-cohort validation covered only one TCR beta V-J rearrangement.

Semi-nested PCR with Nested Universal Primer A followed constant-region reverse priming of full-length variable regions. TCRdb re-called the 5' RACE reads through MiXCR, storing one row per CDR3 protein. This table has some 64,000 distinct CDR3 sequences, under 25% appearing once. CDR3 length: 17 amino acids. Per the germline V gene, CDR1 is LGHNA and CDR2 is YSLEER. Trimming removed 4 bases from V and 0 bases from J; junction bases left unmatched: 8. The source material was memory CD4+ T cells sorted from a lymph node. Subset defined: memory CD4+ T cells, CD4+CD45RO+CD25-. V usage is TRBV4-3 and J usage is TRBJ1-4, with 7 nucleotides matching TRBD1. The receptor comes from a female donor with breast cancer. CDR3 loop: CASSPYPGGATNEKLFF. The CDR3 DNA reads as TGCGCCAGCAGCCCTTACCCAGGGGGGGCAACTAATGAAAAACTGTTTTTT.